The 2 T cell receptor beta chains below were found in one sample sequenced in a study of cytomegalovirus exposure and HLA in healthy donors. The PCR had 60 Vbeta and 13 Jbeta primers. Measured with immunoSEQ multiplex PCR; TCRdb has only the in-frame clones, and not every one. The sample carries roughly 180,000 clones, 75% to 85% recorded once. Sequenced: PBMCs. The receptor set was obtained from a man younger than 35 in good health and CMV-seronegative.

The chain uses TRBV30 and TRBJ2-7; the D is unclear. Trimming pared 4 bases from V and 5 bases from J, leaving 15 bases between. Germline values: CDR1 GTSNPN, CDR2 SVGIG (reference sequence). The CDR3 has 13 residues. The CDR3 bases are TGTGCCTGGAATCAACTTGGGCTCGACGAGCAGTACTTC. It encodes CAWNQLGLDEQYF.

The chain carries TRBV6-5 and TRBJ2-1; D gene unclear. Trimming took off 4 bases at V and 6 bases at J, with 4 bases between the two ends. CDR3 length: 11 amino acids. Germline-derived CDR1 and CDR2 are MNHEY and SVGAGI. The CDR3 coding sequence is TGTGCCAGCAGTTCTTTCAATGAGCAGTTCTTC. Translated: CASSSFNEQFF.